The clone carrying this T cell receptor beta chain was seen just once. What it binds is not known. The data were taken from a study of cytomegalovirus exposure and HLA in healthy donors. Whole-study results and caveats: Some V segments, TRBV6-2 and TRBV6-3 among them, were indistinguishable and were therefore excluded.

Researchers ran the PCR with 60 Vbeta and 13 Jbeta primers. Clones were read by immunoSEQ multiplex PCR, and TCRdb kept only the in-frame ones, dropping some. The table shows 80,000 to 95,000 clones, with 60% to 70% occurring only once. The CDR3 has 13 amino acids. The germline gives CDR1 SGHRS, CDR2 YFSETQ. V shed 3 bases and J shed 5 bases, with 9 bases lying between them. The V gene is TRBV5-1, the J gene TRBJ1-5; a weak D match, TRBD1 (5 bases). Sequenced material: PBMCs. The source of this sequence is a woman between 25 and 40 years old in good health and CMV-seronegative. This chain's CDR3 is CASSYSGYQPQHF. In DNA, the CDR3 is TGCGCCAGCAGCTACTCAGGGTATCAGCCCCAGCATTTT.